These 2 T cell receptor beta chains share one sample of origin, sequenced in a study of T cell changes during pregnancy in multiple sclerosis. Repertoires were generated with immunoSEQ multiplex PCR, while TCRdb's copy carries only in-frame clones and drops some. The sample records 65,000 to 85,000 clones, 80% to 95% being singletons. The specimen comprised CD4+ T cells from peripheral blood mononuclear cells, sampled after pregnancy. Every receptor here comes from a female donor with multiple sclerosis, enrolled in a pregnancy study.

The rearrangement uses TRBV19 and TRBJ2-5; 10 bases map to TRBD1. The CDR3 length is 14 residues. Germline lookup yields CDR1 LNHDA and CDR2 SQIVND (reference sequence). The V segment lost 4 bases and the J segment 4 bases; nucleotides outside the gene matches: 3. The CDR3 DNA sequence: TGTGCCAGTAGTACGGGACAGGGGAGAGAGACCCAGTACTTC. Translation gives CASSTGQGRETQYF.

This clone was counted once. The chain uses TRBV7-9 and TRBJ2-7; a possible D gene is TRBD1 (5 bases). The CDR3 runs to 13 residues. The germline CDR1 and CDR2 sequences are SEHNR and FQNEAQ (reference sequence). V lost 0 bases and J 5 bases, leaving 8 bases between the germline ends. The CDR3 DNA is TGTGCCAGCAGCTTAGCAGGGGCCCACGAGCAGTACTTC. Protein sequence: CASSLAGAHEQYF.